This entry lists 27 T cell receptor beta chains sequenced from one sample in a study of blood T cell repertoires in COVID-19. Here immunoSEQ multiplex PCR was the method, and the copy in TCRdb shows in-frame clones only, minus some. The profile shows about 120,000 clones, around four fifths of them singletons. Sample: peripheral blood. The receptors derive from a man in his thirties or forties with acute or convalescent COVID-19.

CDR3 sequence reads: CASSPGQGIQPQHF. The CDR3, as DNA: TGTGCCAGTAGCCCCGGACAGGGAATCCAGCCCCAGCATTTT. The chain uses TRBV19 and TRBJ1-5; 8 bases agree with TRBD1. The CDR3 is 14 residues long. Losses at the gene ends were 6 bases for V and 7 bases for J; bases not matched to a gene: 8. Germline loops: CDR1 LNHDA, CDR2 SQIVND (reference sequence).

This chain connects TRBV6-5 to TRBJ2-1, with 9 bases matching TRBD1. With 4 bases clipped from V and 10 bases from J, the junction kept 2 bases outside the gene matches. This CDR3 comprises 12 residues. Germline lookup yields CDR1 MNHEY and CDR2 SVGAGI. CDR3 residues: CASSLDRGEQFF. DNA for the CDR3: TGTGCCAGCAGTTTGGACAGGGGAGAGCAGTTCTTC.

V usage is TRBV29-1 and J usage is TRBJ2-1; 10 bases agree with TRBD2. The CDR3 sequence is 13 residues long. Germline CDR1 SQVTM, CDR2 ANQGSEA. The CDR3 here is CRGGEREGEEQFF. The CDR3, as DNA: TGCCGGGGGGGTGAGCGGGAGGGAGAAGAGCAGTTCTTC.

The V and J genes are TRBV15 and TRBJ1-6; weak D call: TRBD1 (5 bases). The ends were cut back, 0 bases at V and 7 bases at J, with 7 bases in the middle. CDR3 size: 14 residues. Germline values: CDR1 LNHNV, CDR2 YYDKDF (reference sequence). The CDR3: CATSREPGNSPLHF. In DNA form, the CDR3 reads TGTGCCACCAGCAGAGAGCCAGGGAATTCACCCCTCCACTTT.

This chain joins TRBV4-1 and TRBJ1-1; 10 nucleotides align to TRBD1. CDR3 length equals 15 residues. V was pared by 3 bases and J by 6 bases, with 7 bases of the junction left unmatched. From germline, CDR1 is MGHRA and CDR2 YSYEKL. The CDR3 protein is CASSHQGQGSAEAFF. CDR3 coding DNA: TGCGCCAGCAGCCATCAGGGACAGGGGAGCGCTGAAGCTTTCTTT.

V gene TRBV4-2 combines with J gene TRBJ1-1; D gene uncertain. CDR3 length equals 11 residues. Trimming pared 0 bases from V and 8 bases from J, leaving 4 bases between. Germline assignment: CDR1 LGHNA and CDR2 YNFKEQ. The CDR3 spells CASSQDGEAFF. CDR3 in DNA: TGTGCCAGCAGCCAAGACGGGGAAGCTTTCTTT.

CDR3 DNA sequence: TGTGCCAGTAGTCAGAGGGACTACAACACCGGGGAGCTGTTTTTT. Translated: CASSQRDYNTGELFF. The gene calls are TRBV19 and TRBJ2-2, with 7 bases that match TRBD2. This CDR3 is built from 15 residues. From germline, CDR1 is LNHDA and CDR2 SQIVND (reference sequence). V lost 5 bases, J lost 2 bases, and 5 bases stayed unmatched.

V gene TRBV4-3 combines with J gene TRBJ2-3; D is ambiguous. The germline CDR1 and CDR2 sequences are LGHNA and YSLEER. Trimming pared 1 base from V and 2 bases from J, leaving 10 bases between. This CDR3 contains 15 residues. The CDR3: CASSQVLTATDTQYF. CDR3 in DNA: TGCGCCAGCAGCCAAGTTCTTACAGCCACAGATACGCAGTATTTT.

CDR3 protein: CASSIDRGRGHSWKSLLRLFF. The CDR3 DNA reads as TGTGCCAGTAGTATAGATCGGGGCAGGGGGCATAGTTGGAAGTCCCTCCTTCGGCTGTTTTTT. The genes are TRBV19 and TRBJ1-4; 8 nucleotides align to TRBD1. Trimming removed 0 bases from V and 14 bases from J; junction bases left unmatched: 29. Germline CDR1 and CDR2: LNHDA and SQIVND (reference sequence). This CDR3 comprises 21 residues.

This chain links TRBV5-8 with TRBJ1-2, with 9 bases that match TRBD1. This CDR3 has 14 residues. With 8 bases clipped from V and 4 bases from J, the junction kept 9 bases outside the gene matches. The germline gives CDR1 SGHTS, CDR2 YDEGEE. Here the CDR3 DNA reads TGTGCCAGTATCCAAACAGGGGGCGGCTATGGCTACACCTTC. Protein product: CASIQTGGGYGYTF. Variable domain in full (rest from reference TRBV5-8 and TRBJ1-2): EAGVTQSPTHLIKTRGQQATLRCSPISGHTSVYWYQQALGLGLQFLLWYDEGEERNRGNFPPRFSGRQFPNYSSELNVNALELEDSALYLCASIQTGGGYGYTFGSGTRLTVV.

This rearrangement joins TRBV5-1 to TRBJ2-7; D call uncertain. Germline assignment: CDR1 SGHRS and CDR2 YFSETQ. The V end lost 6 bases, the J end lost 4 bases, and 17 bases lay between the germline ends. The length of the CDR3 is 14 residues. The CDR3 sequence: CASTARPRGYEQYV. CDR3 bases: TGCGCCAGCACCGCCCGACCCCGCGGTTACGAGCAGTACGTC.

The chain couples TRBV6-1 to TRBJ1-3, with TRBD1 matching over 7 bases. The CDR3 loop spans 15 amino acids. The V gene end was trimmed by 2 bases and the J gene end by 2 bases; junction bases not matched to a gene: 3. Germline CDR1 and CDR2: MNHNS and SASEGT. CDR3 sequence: CASSESGGPGNTIYF. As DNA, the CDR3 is TGTGCCAGCAGTGAATCAGGGGGACCTGGAAACACCATATATTTT.

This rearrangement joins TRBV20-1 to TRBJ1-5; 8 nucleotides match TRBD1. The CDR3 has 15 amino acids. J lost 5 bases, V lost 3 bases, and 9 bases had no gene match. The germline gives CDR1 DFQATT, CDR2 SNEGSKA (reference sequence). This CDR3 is CSASGPDREDQPQHF. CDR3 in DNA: TGCAGTGCTAGTGGCCCGGACAGGGAGGATCAGCCCCAGCATTTT.

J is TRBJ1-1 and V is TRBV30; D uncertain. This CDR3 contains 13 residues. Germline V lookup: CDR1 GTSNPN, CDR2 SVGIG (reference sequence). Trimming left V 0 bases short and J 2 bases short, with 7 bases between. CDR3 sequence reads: CAWSVLLNTEAFF. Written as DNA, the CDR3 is TGTGCCTGGAGTGTACTCCTAAACACTGAAGCTTTCTTT. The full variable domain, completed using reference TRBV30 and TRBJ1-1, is SQTIHQWPATLVQPVGSPLSLECTVEGTSNPNLYWYRQAAGRGLQLLFYSVGIGQISSEVPQNLSASRPQDRQFILSSKKLLLSDSGFYLCAWSVLLNTEAFFGQGTRLTVV.

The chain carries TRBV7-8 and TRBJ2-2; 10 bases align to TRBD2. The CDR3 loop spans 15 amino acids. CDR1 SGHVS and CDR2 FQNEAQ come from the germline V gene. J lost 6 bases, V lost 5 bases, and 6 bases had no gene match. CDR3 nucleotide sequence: TGTGCCAGCAGCCCCGGGACTAGCGTACCCGGGGAGCTGTTTTTT. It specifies CASSPGTSVPGELFF.

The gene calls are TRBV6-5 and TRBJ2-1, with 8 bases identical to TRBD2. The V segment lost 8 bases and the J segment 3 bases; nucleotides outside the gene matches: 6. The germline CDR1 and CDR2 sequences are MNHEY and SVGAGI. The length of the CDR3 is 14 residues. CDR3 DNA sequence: TGTGCCAGCCGGGGGGGCCTCGACTACAATGAGCAGTTCTTC. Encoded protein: CASRGGLDYNEQFF.

The CDR3 region has the DNA TGTGCCAGCAGCTTAGCCCGGACAGCCCAAGAGACCCAGTACTTC. This encodes CASSLARTAQETQYF. J is TRBJ2-5 and V is TRBV11-2, with D perhaps matching TRBD1 (6 bases). Germline V lookup: CDR1 SGHAT, CDR2 FQNNGV. This CDR3 spans 15 amino acids. Trimming removed 1 base at V and 1 base at J, with 10 bases between.

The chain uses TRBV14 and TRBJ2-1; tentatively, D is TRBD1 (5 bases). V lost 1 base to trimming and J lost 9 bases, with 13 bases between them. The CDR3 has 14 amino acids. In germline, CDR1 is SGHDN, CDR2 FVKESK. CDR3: CASSQAVQGTEQFF. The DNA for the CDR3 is TGTGCCAGCAGCCAAGCCGTTCAGGGTACTGAGCAGTTCTTC.

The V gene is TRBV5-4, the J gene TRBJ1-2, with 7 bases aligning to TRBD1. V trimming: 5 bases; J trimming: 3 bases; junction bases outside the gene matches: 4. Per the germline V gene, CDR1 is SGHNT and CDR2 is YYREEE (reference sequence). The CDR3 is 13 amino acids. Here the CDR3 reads CASRTTGHYGYTF. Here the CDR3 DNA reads TGTGCCAGCAGAACGACAGGGCACTATGGCTACACCTTC.

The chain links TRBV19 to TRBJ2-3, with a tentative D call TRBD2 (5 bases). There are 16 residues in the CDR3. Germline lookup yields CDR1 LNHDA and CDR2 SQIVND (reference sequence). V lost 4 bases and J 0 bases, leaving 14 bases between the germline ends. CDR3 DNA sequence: TGTGCCAGTAGTACTTCCGGGATACGCAGCACAGATACGCAGTATTTT. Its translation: CASSTSGIRSTDTQYF.

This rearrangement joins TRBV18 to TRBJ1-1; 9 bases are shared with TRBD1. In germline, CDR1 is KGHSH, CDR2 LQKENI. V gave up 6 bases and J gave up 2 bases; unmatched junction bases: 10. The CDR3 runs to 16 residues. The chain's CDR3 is CASSAGTGFSNTEAFF. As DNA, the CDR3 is TGTGCCAGCTCGGCCGGGACAGGGTTCTCCAACACTGAAGCTTTCTTT. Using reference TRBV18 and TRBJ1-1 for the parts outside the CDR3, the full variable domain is NAGVMQNPRHLVRRRGQEARLRCSPMKGHSHVYWYRQLPEEGLKFMVYLQKENIIDESGMPKERFSAEFPKEGPSILRIQQVVRGDSAAYFCASSAGTGFSNTEAFFGQGTRLTVV.

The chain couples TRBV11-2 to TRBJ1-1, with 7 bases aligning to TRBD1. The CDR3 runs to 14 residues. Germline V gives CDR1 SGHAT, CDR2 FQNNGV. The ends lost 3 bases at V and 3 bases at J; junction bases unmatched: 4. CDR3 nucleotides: TGTGCCAGCAGCTTGACAGGGTGGGACACTGAAGCTTTCTTT. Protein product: CASSLTGWDTEAFF.

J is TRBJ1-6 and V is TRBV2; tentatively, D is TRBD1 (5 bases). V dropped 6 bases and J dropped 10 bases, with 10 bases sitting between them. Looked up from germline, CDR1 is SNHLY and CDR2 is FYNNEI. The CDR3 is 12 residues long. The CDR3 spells CASSDSNSPLHF. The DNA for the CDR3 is TGTGCCAGCAGCGACAGCAACTCACCCCTCCACTTT. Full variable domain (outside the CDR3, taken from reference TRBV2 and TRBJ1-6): EPEVTQTPSHQVTQMGQEVILRCVPISNHLYFYWYRQILGQKVEFLVSFYNNEISEKSEIFDDQFSVERPDGSNFTLKIRSTKLEDSAMYFCASSDSNSPLHFGNGTRLTVT.

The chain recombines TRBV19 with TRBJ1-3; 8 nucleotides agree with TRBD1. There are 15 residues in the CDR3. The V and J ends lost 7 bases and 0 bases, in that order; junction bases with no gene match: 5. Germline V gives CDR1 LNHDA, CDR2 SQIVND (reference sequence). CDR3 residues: CASIGTGFSGNTIYF. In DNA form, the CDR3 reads TGTGCCAGTATAGGGACAGGCTTCTCTGGAAACACCATATATTTT.

The CDR3 sequence: CASSKNREIYNEQFF. CDR3 nucleotide sequence: TGTGCCAGCAGCAAAAACAGGGAAATTTACAATGAGCAGTTCTTC. V is TRBV7-2 and J is TRBJ2-1; D is possibly TRBD1 (6 bases). The germline V and J ends were trimmed by 5 bases and 4 bases, with 15 bases remaining between them. Germline values: CDR1 SGHTA, CDR2 FQGNSA. The CDR3 is 15 residues long. The full variable domain, with the rest looked up from reference TRBV7-2 and TRBJ2-1, is GAGVSQSPSNKVTEKGKDVELRCDPISGHTALYWYRQSLGQGLEFLIYFQGNSAPDKSGLPSDRFSAERTGGSVSTLTIQRTQQEDSAVYLCASSKNREIYNEQFFGPGTRLTVL.

The CDR3: CASSSRGGHGYTF. CDR3 sequence (DNA): TGTGCCAGCAGCTCTCGGGGGGGACATGGCTACACCTTC. The chain combines TRBV9 with TRBJ1-2; possible D gene TRBD1, 5 bases. Germline CDR1 reads SGDLS; CDR2 reads YYNGEE. Trimming took 4 bases from V and 6 from J, leaving 13 bases between them. The CDR3 has 13 residues.

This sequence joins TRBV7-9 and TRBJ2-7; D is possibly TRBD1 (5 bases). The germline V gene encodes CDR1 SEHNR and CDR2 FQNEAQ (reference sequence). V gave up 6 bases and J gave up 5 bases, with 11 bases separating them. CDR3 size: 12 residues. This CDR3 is CASRTTANEQYF. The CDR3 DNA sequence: TGTGCCAGCAGGACGACAGCGAACGAGCAGTACTTC.